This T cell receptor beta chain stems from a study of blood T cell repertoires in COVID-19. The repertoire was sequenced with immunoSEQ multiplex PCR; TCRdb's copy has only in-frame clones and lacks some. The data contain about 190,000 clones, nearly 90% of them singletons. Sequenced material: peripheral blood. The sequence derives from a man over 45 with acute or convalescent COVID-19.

The CDR3 sequence is CASSHTRTGAGYTF. Written as DNA, the CDR3 is TGTGCCAGCAGCCATACCCGGACAGGGGCGGGCTACACCTTC. The genes are TRBV11-2 and TRBJ1-2, with 9 bases that match TRBD1. Germline trimming cut 5 bases from V and 8 bases from J; bases unmatched to any gene: 9. Germline V gene sequence: CDR1 SGHAT, CDR2 FQNNGV. CDR3 length: 14 amino acids.